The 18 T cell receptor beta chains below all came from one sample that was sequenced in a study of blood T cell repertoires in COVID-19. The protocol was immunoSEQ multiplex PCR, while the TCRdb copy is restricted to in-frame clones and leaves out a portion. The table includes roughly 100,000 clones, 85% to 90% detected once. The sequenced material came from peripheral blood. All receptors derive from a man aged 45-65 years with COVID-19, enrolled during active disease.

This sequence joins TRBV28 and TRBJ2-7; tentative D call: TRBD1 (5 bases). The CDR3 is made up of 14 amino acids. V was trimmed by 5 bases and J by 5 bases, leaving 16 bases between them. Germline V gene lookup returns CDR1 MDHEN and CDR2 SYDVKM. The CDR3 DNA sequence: TGTGCCAGCAGTACGCAACCCAGGGTGGACGAGCAGTACTTC. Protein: CASSTQPRVDEQYF.

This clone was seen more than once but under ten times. The CDR3 sequence: CASSDRGSTDTQYF. CDR3 bases: TGTGCCAGCAGTGACAGGGGATCCACAGATACGCAGTATTTT. The J gene is TRBJ2-3, the V gene TRBV6-4; perhaps TRBD1 as D (5 bases). CDR1 MRHNA and CDR2 SNTAGT come from the germline V gene. The CDR3 covers 14 residues. Trimming left V 2 bases short and J 2 bases short, with 8 bases between.

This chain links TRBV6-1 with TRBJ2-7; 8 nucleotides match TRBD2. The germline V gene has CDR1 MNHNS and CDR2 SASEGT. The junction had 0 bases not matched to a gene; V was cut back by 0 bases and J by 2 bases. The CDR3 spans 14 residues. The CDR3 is CASSEAGLAYEQYF. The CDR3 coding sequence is TGTGCCAGCAGTGAAGCGGGACTAGCCTACGAGCAGTACTTC.

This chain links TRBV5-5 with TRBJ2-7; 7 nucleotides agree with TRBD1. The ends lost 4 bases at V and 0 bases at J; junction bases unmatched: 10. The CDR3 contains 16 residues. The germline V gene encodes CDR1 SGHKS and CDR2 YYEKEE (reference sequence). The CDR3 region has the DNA TGTGCCAGCAGCGGGAACAGGGGAAGGACCTCCTACGAGCAGTACTTC. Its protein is CASSGNRGRTSYEQYF.

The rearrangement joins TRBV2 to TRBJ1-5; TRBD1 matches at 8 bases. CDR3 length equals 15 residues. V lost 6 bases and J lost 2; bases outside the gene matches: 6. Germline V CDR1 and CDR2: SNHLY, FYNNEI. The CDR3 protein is CASRATGVGNQPQHF. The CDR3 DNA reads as TGTGCCAGCAGGGCGACAGGGGTGGGCAATCAGCCCCAGCATTTT.

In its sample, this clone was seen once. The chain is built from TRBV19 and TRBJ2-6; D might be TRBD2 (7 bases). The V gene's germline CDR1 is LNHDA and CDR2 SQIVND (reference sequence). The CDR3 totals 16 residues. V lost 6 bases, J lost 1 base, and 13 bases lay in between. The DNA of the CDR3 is TGTGCCAGTAGAAGGGGGGGACCTTCTGGGGCCAACGTCCTGACTTTC. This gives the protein CASRRGGPSGANVLTF.

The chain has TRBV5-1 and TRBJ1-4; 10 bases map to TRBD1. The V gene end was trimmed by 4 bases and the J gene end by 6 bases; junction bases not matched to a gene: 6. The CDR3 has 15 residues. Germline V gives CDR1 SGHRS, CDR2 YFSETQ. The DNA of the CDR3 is TGCGCCAGCAGCACCACCGGGACAGGGGATGAAAAACTGTTTTTT. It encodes CASSTTGTGDEKLFF.

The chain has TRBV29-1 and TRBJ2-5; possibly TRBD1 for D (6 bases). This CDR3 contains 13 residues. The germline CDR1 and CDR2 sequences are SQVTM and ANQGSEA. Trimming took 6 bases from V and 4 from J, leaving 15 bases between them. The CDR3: CSVRRTGLETQYF. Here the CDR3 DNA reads TGCAGCGTCCGAAGAACAGGGCTAGAGACCCAGTACTTC.

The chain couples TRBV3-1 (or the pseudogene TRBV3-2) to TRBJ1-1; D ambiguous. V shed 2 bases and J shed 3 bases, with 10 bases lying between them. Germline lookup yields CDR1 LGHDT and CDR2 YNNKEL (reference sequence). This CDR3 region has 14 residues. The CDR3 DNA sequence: TGTGCCAGCAGCCAATATGGCATTTACACTGAAGCTTTCTTT. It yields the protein CASSQYGIYTEAFF.

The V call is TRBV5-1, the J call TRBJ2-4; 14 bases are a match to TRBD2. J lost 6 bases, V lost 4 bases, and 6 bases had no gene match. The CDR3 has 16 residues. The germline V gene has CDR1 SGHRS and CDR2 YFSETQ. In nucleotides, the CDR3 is TGCGCCAGCAGCCTAGGACTAGCGGGGGGAGTAAACATTCAGTACTTC. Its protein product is CASSLGLAGGVNIQYF.

As DNA, the CDR3 is TGTGCCAGCCTCTTAGGACAGGGTGGTAATTCACCCCTCCACTTT. It specifies CASLLGQGGNSPLHF. This chain connects TRBV11-2 to TRBJ1-6; 8 bases agree with TRBD1. CDR1 is SGHAT and CDR2 is FQNNGV in the germline V gene. Trimming cost V 8 bases and J 6 bases; bases outside gene matches: 9. The CDR3 is made up of 15 amino acids.

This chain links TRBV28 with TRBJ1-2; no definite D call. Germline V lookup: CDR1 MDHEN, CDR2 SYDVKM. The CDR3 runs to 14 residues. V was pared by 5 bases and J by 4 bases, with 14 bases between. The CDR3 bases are TGTGCCAGCAGTCCCCCTGGGCCAGCCTATGGCTACACCTTC. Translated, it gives CASSPPGPAYGYTF.

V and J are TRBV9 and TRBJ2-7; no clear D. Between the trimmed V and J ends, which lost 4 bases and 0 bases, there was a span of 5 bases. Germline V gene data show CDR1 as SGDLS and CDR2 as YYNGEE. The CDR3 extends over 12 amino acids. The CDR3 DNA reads TGTGCCAGCAGCCCCCGCTCCTACGAGCAGTACTTC. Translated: CASSPRSYEQYF.

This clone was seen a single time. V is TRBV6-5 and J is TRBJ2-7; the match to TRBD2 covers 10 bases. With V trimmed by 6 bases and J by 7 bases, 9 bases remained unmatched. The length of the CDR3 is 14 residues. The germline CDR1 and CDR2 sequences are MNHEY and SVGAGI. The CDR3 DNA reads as TGTGCCAGCAGGGCACTAGCGGGGACGGGGGAGCAGTACTTC. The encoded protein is CASRALAGTGEQYF.

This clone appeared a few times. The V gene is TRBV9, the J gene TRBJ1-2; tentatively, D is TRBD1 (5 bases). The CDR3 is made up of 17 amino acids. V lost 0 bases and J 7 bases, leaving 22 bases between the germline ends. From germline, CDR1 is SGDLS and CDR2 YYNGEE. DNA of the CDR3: TGTGCCAGCAGCGTAGGTGTAGGGACTTCTTACGGGGGTGGCTACACCTTC. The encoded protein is CASSVGVGTSYGGGYTF.

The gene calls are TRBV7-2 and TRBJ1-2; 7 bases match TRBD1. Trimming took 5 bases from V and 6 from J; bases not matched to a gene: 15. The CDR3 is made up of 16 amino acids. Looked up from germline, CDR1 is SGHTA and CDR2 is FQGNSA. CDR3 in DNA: TGTGCCAGCAGCCAAGGGTTTTTGACAGGGAGTAATGGCTACACCTTC. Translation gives CASSQGFLTGSNGYTF.

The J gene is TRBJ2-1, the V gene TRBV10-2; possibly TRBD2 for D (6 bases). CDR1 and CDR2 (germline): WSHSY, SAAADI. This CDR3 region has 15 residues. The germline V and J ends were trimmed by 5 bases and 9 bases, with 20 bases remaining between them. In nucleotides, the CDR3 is TGCGCCAGCAGTAGACCGGGACTCGCAGGCTCTGAGCAGTTCTTC. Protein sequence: CASSRPGLAGSEQFF.

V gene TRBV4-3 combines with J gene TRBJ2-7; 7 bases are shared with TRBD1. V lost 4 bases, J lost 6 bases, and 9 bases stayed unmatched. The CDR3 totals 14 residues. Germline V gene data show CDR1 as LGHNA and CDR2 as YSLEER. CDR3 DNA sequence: TGCGCCAGCAGCCCTGTGACAGGGACCAGCGAGCAGTACTTC. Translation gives CASSPVTGTSEQYF.